The present T cell receptor (beta chain) was sequenced within a study of kidney transplant recipient with SARS-CoV-2 infection. Via MiXCR, TCRdb re-called the reads, giving one row per CDR3 protein. Of fewer than 250,000 distinct CDR3 sequences in the sample, less than 35% were seen once. This CDR3 contains 15 residues. In germline, CDR1 is MDHEN, CDR2 SYDVKM. V dropped 4 bases and J dropped 12; count of bases not matched to a gene: 8. This clonotype came up many times. Sequences were derived from a blood sample, sampled at baseline and between days 110 and 120 from a kidney transplant recipient. This rearrangement joins TRBV28 to TRBJ2-1; TRBD2 matches 14 bases. The receptor was isolated from a male patient between 25 and 39 years old who had COVID-19 and was a kidney transplant recipient. Some T cells may have come from the graft donor. The CDR3 region has the DNA TGTGCCAGCAGTTCCCGACTAGCGGGAGGGACGGCGCAGTTCTTC. Translating it yields CASSSRLAGGTAQFF.